These 28 T cell receptor beta chains originate from one sample sequenced in a study of T-cell memory formation after mild COVID-19. TCRdb re-called the 5' RACE reads with MiXCR, one entry per CDR3 protein. The table includes approximately 200,000 distinct CDR3 sequences, 15% to 20% detected once. Source material: PBMCs or a T cell subset sorted from them (not recorded which). All receptors derive from an adult woman who had mild COVID-19 (a few samples of this study predate the infection). Cell type and time point are not known.

The chain combines TRBV7-3 with TRBJ2-1, with TRBD2 matching over 14 bases. Unmatched junction bases numbered 6, after V lost 2 bases and J lost 0 bases. CDR1 is SGHTA, CDR2 FQGTGA, per germline. CDR3 size: 19 residues. CDR3 sequence: CASSLPGTSGGSSYNEQFF. The CDR3 DNA reads TGTGCCAGCAGCTTACCGGGGACTAGCGGGGGAAGCTCCTACAATGAGCAGTTCTTC.

There are a few counts of this clonotype. The V call is TRBV12-3 or TRBV12-4, the J call TRBJ1-1; D is undetermined. The germline V and J ends were trimmed by 5 bases and 2 bases, with 12 bases remaining between them. The CDR3 has 14 amino acids. In DNA, the CDR3 is TGTGCCAGCAGTCGAACGCACGGTAACACTGAAGCTTTCTTT. Its protein is CASSRTHGNTEAFF.

This clonotype has more than one count but fewer than ten. This rearrangement joins TRBV7-3 to TRBJ2-5, with D perhaps TRBD1 (6 bases). CDR3 size: 14 residues. Trimming removed 5 bases from V and 6 bases from J, with 16 bases in between. Germline V gene data show CDR1 as SGHTA and CDR2 as FQGTGA. The CDR3 nucleotides read TGTGCCAGCAGCCCAGGGGCCGGAAGCCAGACCCAGTACTTC. It translates to CASSPGAGSQTQYF.

This clonotype was seen only a few times. The CDR3 nucleotides read TGTGCCAGCAGCTTAGGGGGGAGGGGAAGGGATACGCAGTATTTT. Its translation: CASSLGGRGRDTQYF. This chain joins TRBV7-8 and TRBJ2-3; 7 bases match TRBD2. This CDR3 is 15 amino acids long. Germline V gene lookup returns CDR1 SGHVS and CDR2 FQNEAQ. The J segment lost 6 bases and the V segment lost 1 base, leaving 7 bases of the junction unmatched.

V usage is TRBV14 and J usage is TRBJ1-1, with D perhaps TRBD1 (5 bases). Germline CDR1 is SGHDN and CDR2 is FVKESK. CDR3 length equals 17 residues. Trimming stripped 1 base from V and 6 bases from J, with 21 bases between. The chain's CDR3 is CASSQGGATSSFPEAFF. CDR3 bases: TGTGCCAGCAGCCAAGGCGGGGCCACTTCGTCCTTCCCTGAAGCTTTCTTT.

This clonotype appeared a few times. The chain has TRBV5-1 and TRBJ2-7, with a tentative D call TRBD2 (5 bases). Germline V gives CDR1 SGHRS, CDR2 YFSETQ. V lost 3 bases and J lost 1, with 20 bases in between. The CDR3 loop spans 17 amino acids. The CDR3 region is CASSSPTSGDWSYEQYF. CDR3 sequence (DNA): TGCGCCAGCAGCTCCCCCACAAGCGGAGACTGGTCCTACGAGCAGTACTTC.

As to this clonotype: Being one base from a much bigger clone, this may be a read error. The gene calls are TRBV7-9 and TRBJ1-2; tentative D call: TRBD1 (5 bases). The CDR3 runs 12 residues. CDR1 is SEHNR, CDR2 FQNEAQ, per germline (reference sequence). Trimming took off 5 bases at V and 3 bases at J, with 7 bases between the two ends. The CDR3 region has the DNA TGTGCCAGCAGCCAGACAGACTATGGCTACACCTTC. Amino acids: CASSQTDYGYTF.

The chain employs TRBV5-5 and TRBJ2-7, with D tentatively TRBD1 or TRBD2 (6 bases each). This CDR3 contains 16 residues. Germline CDR1 and CDR2: SGHKS and YYEKEE (reference sequence). V was pared by 4 bases and J by 2 bases, with 19 bases between. The DNA for the CDR3 is TGTGCCAGCAGCGGCGGTGAGGGGGGAGCCCCCTACGAGCAGTACTTC. As protein: CASSGGEGGAPYEQYF.

The table lists this clonotype with a few counts. One junction end disagrees with the germline gene, perhaps due to a read error. J is TRBJ2-7 and V is TRBV12-3 or TRBV12-4, with a tentative D call TRBD1 (7 bases). The CDR3 covers 14 residues. The CDR3 region is CASSTPGGWDELYF. The CDR3 nucleotides read TGTGCCAGCAGTACCCCAGGGGGGTGGGACGAGCTGTACTTC.

This clonotype has at least ten counts. V gene TRBV7-9 combines with J gene TRBJ1-1, with 7 positions matching TRBD1. Germline assignment: CDR1 SEHNR and CDR2 FQNEAQ (reference sequence). This CDR3 contains 13 residues. V was pared by 2 bases and J by 3 bases, with 0 bases of the junction left unmatched. CDR3 loop: CASSLQGDTEAFF. Written as DNA, the CDR3 is TGTGCCAGCAGCTTACAGGGGGACACTGAAGCTTTCTTT.

The rearrangement links TRBV27 to TRBJ2-1; 11 bases match TRBD2. Per germline, CDR1 MNHEY and CDR2 SMNVEV (reference sequence). The CDR3 extends over 16 amino acids. The V segment lost 5 bases and the J segment 3 bases; nucleotides outside the gene matches: 6. The CDR3 DNA follows: TGTGCCAGCAGTCCCACTCTAGCGGGGGGCTACAATGAGCAGTTCTTC. It encodes CASSPTLAGGYNEQFF.

Written as DNA, the CDR3 is TGTGCCACCAGCCGACAGACAGGGATGCTGGCAGATACGCAGTATTTT. It yields the protein CATSRQTGMLADTQYF. The rearrangement links TRBV15 to TRBJ2-3; 7 bases fit TRBD1. The CDR3 is made up of 16 amino acids. With 5 bases clipped from V and 4 bases from J, the junction kept 12 bases outside the gene matches. Germline V gene lookup returns CDR1 LNHNV and CDR2 YYDKDF (reference sequence).

The V call is TRBV19, the J call TRBJ2-1; 11 bases are shared with TRBD2. The V gene's germline CDR1 is LNHDA and CDR2 SQIVND (reference sequence). The CDR3 is 16 residues long. V was pared by 5 bases and J by 3 bases, with 6 bases of the junction left unmatched. CDR3 bases: TGTGCCAGTAGTCCCACGGGACTAGCGGACTACAATGAGCAGTTCTTC. It codes for CASSPTGLADYNEQFF.

The chain couples TRBV5-8 to TRBJ2-2; 12 bases fit TRBD1. The CDR3 is 16 residues long. V was clipped by 2 bases and J by 4 bases; unmatched bases: 3. The germline gives CDR1 SGHTS, CDR2 YDEGEE. This CDR3 reads CASSLWDRGRTGELFF. Here the CDR3 DNA reads TGTGCCAGCAGCTTATGGGACAGGGGGCGCACCGGGGAGCTGTTTTTT.

V is TRBV5-6 and J is TRBJ1-1; TRBD1 matches at 8 bases. The germline CDR1 and CDR2 sequences are SGHDT and YYEEEE. Germline trimming cut 4 bases from V and 3 bases from J; bases unmatched to any gene: 11. The CDR3 totals 16 residues. CDR3 protein: CASSPLGRGHYTEAFF. CDR3 coding DNA: TGTGCCAGCAGCCCCTTAGGCAGGGGGCATTACACTGAAGCTTTCTTT.

V gene TRBV5-1 combines with J gene TRBJ2-1; TRBD2 matches at 7 bases. Germline CDR1 SGHRS, CDR2 YFSETQ. V trimming: 5 bases; J trimming: 12 bases; junction bases outside the gene matches: 14. This CDR3 has 14 residues. The CDR3 protein is CASRVPSNPGGQFF. CDR3 bases: TGCGCCAGCAGGGTTCCTAGCAACCCGGGAGGGCAGTTCTTC.

The chain joins TRBV15 to TRBJ1-5; unclear D gene. The CDR3 sequence is 15 residues long. Germline V gives CDR1 LNHNV, CDR2 YYDKDF (reference sequence). Trimming stripped 1 base from V and 5 bases from J, with 12 bases between. CDR3 DNA sequence: TGTGCCACCAGCAGAGCTCCAGCACGGGATCAGCCCCAGCATTTT. Amino acid sequence: CATSRAPARDQPQHF.

The V gene is TRBV6-2 or TRBV6-3, the J gene TRBJ1-2; a possible D gene is TRBD1 (5 bases). The CDR3 contains 16 residues. Germline CDR1 reads MNHEY; CDR2 reads SVGEGT. Trimming took off 6 bases at V and 8 bases at J, with 25 bases between the two ends. The CDR3 spells CASSSSSHPGRVGYTF. The CDR3 coding sequence is TGTGCCAGCAGCTCCTCGAGCCATCCAGGGCGGGTAGGCTACACCTTC.

This chain connects TRBV12-3 or TRBV12-4 to TRBJ1-1; maybe TRBD1 (5 bases). The CDR3 is made up of 12 amino acids. Trimming removed 7 bases at V and 5 bases at J, with 11 bases between. In nucleotides, the CDR3 is TGTGCCAGCACGCGGGAGGGGACTGAAGCTTTCTTT. Encoded protein: CASTREGTEAFF.

The V and J genes are TRBV30 and TRBJ2-1, with unresolved D. V dropped 4 bases and J dropped 6 bases, with 7 bases sitting between them. The germline gives CDR1 GTSNPN, CDR2 SVGIG (reference sequence). This CDR3 comprises 11 residues. CDR3 nucleotide sequence: TGTGCCTGGATATCCAGCAATGAGCAGTTCTTC. This encodes CAWISSNEQFF.

The rearrangement joins TRBV7-2 to TRBJ1-6; D is ambiguous. The CDR3 covers 16 residues. Trimming stripped 3 bases from V and 6 bases from J, with 15 bases between. The germline V gene encodes CDR1 SGHTA and CDR2 FQGNSA. The CDR3 bases are TGTGCCAGCAGCTTTGGTGATGCAGCCTCTAATTCACCCCTCCACTTT. Translating gives CASSFGDAASNSPLHF.

The V call is TRBV5-1, the J call TRBJ2-5; a weak D match, TRBD2 (7 bases). This CDR3 spans 16 amino acids. V lost 5 bases to trimming and J lost 3 bases, with 20 bases between them. CDR1 and CDR2 from the germline V gene are SGHRS and YFSETQ. The CDR3, as DNA: TGCGCCAGCAGGTTCGCGGGGGCCCCATTAGAAGAGACCCAGTACTTC. It specifies CASRFAGAPLEETQYF.

The chain is built from TRBV6-6 and TRBJ1-1, with a possible D match to TRBD1 (6 bases). V was pared by 5 bases and J by 8 bases, with 12 bases between. This CDR3 is built from 12 residues. The germline V gene encodes CDR1 MNHNY and CDR2 SVGAGI (reference sequence). The CDR3 bases are TGTGCCAGCAGTCTCGGGGACATGGAAGCTTTCTTT. Its translation is CASSLGDMEAFF.

The V and J genes are TRBV6-5 and TRBJ1-1; 7 bases line up with TRBD1. CDR3 size: 14 residues. In germline, CDR1 is MNHEY, CDR2 SVGAGI. V lost 2 bases to trimming and J lost 5 bases; unmatched junction nucleotides: 5. The CDR3 is CASSYQGVRTEAFF. The CDR3 DNA sequence: TGTGCCAGCAGTTACCAGGGGGTGCGTACTGAAGCTTTCTTT.

This chain links TRBV15 with TRBJ2-4, with D possibly being TRBD2 (5 bases). The germline CDR1 and CDR2 sequences are LNHNV and YYDKDF (reference sequence). Deletions cut 1 base from V and 8 bases from J, with 9 bases between. There are 13 residues in the CDR3. CDR3: CATSRVGEYIQYF. CDR3 DNA: TGTGCCACCAGCAGAGTCGGGGAGTACATTCAGTACTTC.

The V gene is TRBV12-3 or TRBV12-4, the J gene TRBJ1-6; TRBD1 is a possible D gene (5 bases). The CDR3 covers 16 residues. Trimming took 5 bases from V and 7 from J, leaving 18 bases between them. The CDR3 spells CASSQAGQGSNSPLHF. The CDR3, as DNA: TGTGCCAGCAGTCAAGCCGGCCAGGGTTCCAATTCACCCCTCCACTTT.

This chain joins TRBV12-3 or TRBV12-4 and TRBJ2-1; TRBD1 matches at 7 bases. V lost 6 bases, J lost 9 bases, and 14 bases stayed unmatched. The CDR3 has 15 amino acids. This CDR3 is CASRWKGGAGSEQFF. CDR3 in DNA: TGTGCCAGCAGGTGGAAAGGGGGCGCCGGGTCTGAGCAGTTCTTC.

This clonotype was observed a handful of times. This chain links TRBV6-2 or TRBV6-3 with TRBJ2-1; D is possibly TRBD1 (6 bases). Germline V gene lookup returns CDR1 MNHEY and CDR2 SVGEGT. The CDR3 has 12 amino acids. Trimming shortened V by 4 bases and J by 7 bases, and 8 bases separated the two germline ends. The CDR3 protein is CASSFQGNEQFF. The DNA for the CDR3 is TGTGCCAGCAGTTTTCAGGGGAATGAGCAGTTCTTC.